This record looks at one TCR beta chain sequence and its context. This sample stems from a study of shared clonotypes between healthy human individuals. Only in-frame clones appear in the TCRdb table, and some are missing; sequencing was by immunoSEQ multiplex PCR. There are a few hundred thousand clones in the sample; around 80% occur only once, and approximately 12% lies in the top ten. V was clipped by 4 bases and J by 2 bases; unmatched bases: 3. The CDR3 length is 14 residues. Germline lookup yields CDR1 SGHAT and CDR2 FQNNGV. This clonotype was obtained from a woman aged 40 to 50 in good health. Some clones in this sample may be carry-over from other donors' samples. Sequenced material: PBMCs. This rearrangement joins TRBV11-2 to TRBJ2-7; 9 bases agree with TRBD1. The CDR3 sequence is CASSYGTGTYEQYF. CDR3 sequence (DNA): TGTGCCAGCAGCTACGGGACAGGGACCTACGAGCAGTACTTC.